This TCR beta chain was recorded in a study of blood T cell repertoires in COVID-19 (dated by TCRdb to the early 2020s). Notes on the research overall: Collaborator samples came from the United States, Italy and Spain and covered acute and convalescent phases of COVID-19. The prospective study material was composed of cDNA or gDNA derived from T cells, B-cell-depleted T cells, or PBMCs. The samples were drawn from the first 160 participants of the ongoing ImmuneRACE study and from 1,254 subjects provided by 6 global collaborators. Where available, HLA class I and class II types were obtained from metadata supplied by the sample provider rather than from assay-based typing. The sample metadata nearly always contained a de-identified subject ID, COVID-19 status, age in years and sex. The repertoires were made available in a free public database intended to serve as a resource for research on the immune response to SARS-CoV-2. Subjects who had been exposed to COVID-19, were actively infected with it, or had recovered from it provided the deeply sampled blood TCRbeta repertoires that made up the dataset. Results the study describes overall, beyond this receptor: The amount of clinical and demographic metadata varied by source and participant and was provided uncurated.

Collaborating institutions collected whole blood in K2EDTA tubes following their own protocols. Collaborator samples were shipped for TCRbeta analysis as frozen whole blood, isolated PBMCs, or DNA extracted from either sample type. CDR1 LNHDA and CDR2 SQIVND are derived from the germline V gene (reference sequence). The CDR3 numbers 19 residues from cysteine through phenylalanine. Only the CDR3 part of the read is kept: 57 bases, read in frame from the first base. Between the V and J ends, shortened by 3 bases and 1 base respectively, the junction contains 24 bases. TCRbeta CDR3 regions were amplified from genomic DNA using the immunoSEQ Assay, a bias-controlled multiplex PCR. Per the original workflow: Within the assay, amplification of reference gene primers was used to estimate how many nucleated cells each sample contained. To quantify the absolute abundance of each unique TCRbeta CDR3 rearrangement, sequence reads were collapsed and filtered. For each sample, productive Simpson clonality was calculated by taking the square root of Simpson's diversity index across productive rearrangements. In TCRdb, the immuneACCESS table is reduced to in-frame sequences with V and J assigned. These tables do not hold every clone; where another copy was compared, an unresolved V gene accounts for under half, and the others remain unexplained. V and J calls and clone size are copied from that table; D and trimming were computed from the DNA. The sample contains about 250,000 clones, roughly 82% of them found a single time. The top ten hold roughly 4.6% of the sample.

With regard to this clone: Its antigen has not been determined. The record has no base qualities; no much larger clone is one base away.

This sequence uses TRBV19 and TRBJ1-2, and perhaps TRBD1 as D gene, on 6 matching bases. This clonotype originated in a woman aged 80 or older with active or convalescent COVID-19. Sequencing input: peripheral blood. The DNA sequence is as follows: TGTGCCAGTAGTATGGGTCGGGGGGGGCGACCTGACCTTAACTATGGCTACACCTTC. Its product reads: CASSMGRGGRPDLNYGYTF.